This T cell receptor (beta chain) emerged from a study of blood T cells in healthy people across ages. Together with a sample-barcoded 5' primer, a J-beta primer mix was included in a second PCR lasting roughly 6 to 12 cycles. Each cDNA molecule was tagged by a template-switch adaptor that had 12 random nucleotides. From the 5' RACE reads, TCRdb called clonotypes with MiXCR, one entry per CDR3 protein. The data hold more than 750,000 distinct CDR3 sequences, with roughly 29% observed a single time. The J segment lost 6 bases and the V segment lost 4 bases, leaving 10 bases of the junction unmatched. Per germline, CDR1 SQVTM and CDR2 ANQGSEA. This CDR3 contains 15 residues. This clonotype was found many times. The same sample was also studied in work on T cells of mothers and their children.

This sequence was found in a woman between 35 and 50 years old in good health. The specimen sequenced was blood. This chain connects TRBV29-1 to TRBJ1-2, with 11 bases lining up with TRBD1. In nucleotides, the CDR3 is TGCAGCGTTGCTGTGTCGGGACAGGGGGATAATGGCTACACCTTC. It specifies CSVAVSGQGDNGYTF.